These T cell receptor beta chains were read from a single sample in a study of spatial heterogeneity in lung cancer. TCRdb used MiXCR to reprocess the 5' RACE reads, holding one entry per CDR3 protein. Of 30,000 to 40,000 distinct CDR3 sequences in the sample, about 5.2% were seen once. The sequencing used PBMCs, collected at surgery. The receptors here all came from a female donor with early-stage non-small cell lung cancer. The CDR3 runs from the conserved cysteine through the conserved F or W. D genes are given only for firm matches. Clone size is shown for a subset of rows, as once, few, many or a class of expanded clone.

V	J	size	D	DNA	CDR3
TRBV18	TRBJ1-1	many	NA	TGTGCCAGCTCAGTAAGCATTGACACTGAAGCTTTCTTT	CASSVSIDTEAFF
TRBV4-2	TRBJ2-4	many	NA	TGTGCCAGCAGCCAAGTTTCGGACCTCGTGGGGGCCAAAAACATTCAGTACTTC	CASSQVSDLVGAKNIQYF
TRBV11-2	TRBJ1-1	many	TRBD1	TGTGCCAGCAGCTTACGCCCGACAGGGATGAACACTGAAGCTTTCTTT	CASSLRPTGMNTEAFF
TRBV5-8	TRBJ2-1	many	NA	TGTGCCAGCATCCTCCTCGGACGGACGAACAATGAGCAGTTCTTC	CASILLGRTNNEQFF
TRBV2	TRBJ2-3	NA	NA	TGTGCCAGCAGTGAGCAGACTACTAGCACAGATACGCAGTATTTT	CASSEQTTSTDTQYF
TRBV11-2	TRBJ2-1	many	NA	TGTGCCAGCAGCTGGGCCGGGACTGTCAATGAGCAGTTCTTC	CASSWAGTVNEQFF
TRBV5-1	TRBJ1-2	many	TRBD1	TGCGCCAGCAGCTTGGGCGGACAGGGGCGAGGCTACACCTTC	CASSLGGQGRGYTF
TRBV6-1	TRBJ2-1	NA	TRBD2	TGTGCCAGCAGTGACCCCTTAACCGGACTAGCGGGAAATGAGCAGTTCTTC	CASSDPLTGLAGNEQFF
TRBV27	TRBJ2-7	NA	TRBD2	TGTGCCAGCAGTAGCCCCCGGACTAGCGGGGCATACGAGCAGTACTTC	CASSSPRTSGAYEQYF
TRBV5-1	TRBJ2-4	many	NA	TGCGCCAGCAGCTTGGGGGGGCCCAAAAACATTCAGTACTTC	CASSLGGPKNIQYF
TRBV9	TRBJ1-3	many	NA	TGTGCCAGCAGCGCCGACAGCGGAAACACCATATATTTT	CASSADSGNTIYF
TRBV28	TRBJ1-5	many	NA	TGTGCCAGCAGTTTAATAAATCAGCCCCAGCATTTT	CASSLINQPQHF
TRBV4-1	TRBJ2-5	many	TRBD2	TGCGCCAGCAGCCAAGAGAGGGCTAGCGGGGGGCGGACCCAGTACTTC	CASSQERASGGRTQYF
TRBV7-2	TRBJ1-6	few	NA	TGTGCCAGCAGCTCGCAGGGGAGTGGTTCAGACCTCCACTTT	CASSSQGSGSDLHF
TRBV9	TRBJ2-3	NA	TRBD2	TGTGCCAGCAGCGTAGAACCTAGCGGGTACACAGATACGCAGTATTTT	CASSVEPSGYTDTQYF
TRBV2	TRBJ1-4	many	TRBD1	TGTGCCAGCAGACGACAGGGAGACAGTGAAAAACTGTTTTTT	CASRRQGDSEKLFF
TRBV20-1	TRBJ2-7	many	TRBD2	TGCAGTGCCGGTGGCGGGCTAGCGGGACCGGCGAGAGAGCAGTACTTC	CSAGGGLAGPAREQYF
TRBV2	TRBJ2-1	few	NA	TGTGCCTGCCTGGGGGACCTGAACTACAATGAGCAGTTCTTC	CACLGDLNYNEQFF
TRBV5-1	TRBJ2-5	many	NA	TGCGCCAGCAGGAGGGAGGAATTTGAGACCCAGTACTTC	CASRREEFETQYF
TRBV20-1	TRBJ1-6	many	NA	TGCAGTGCTAGAAGCCCGGGTAGCTTGGATTCACCCCTCCACTTT	CSARSPGSLDSPLHF
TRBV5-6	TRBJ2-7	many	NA	TGTGCCAGCAGCTTGTTATCTGGTTACGAGCAGTACTTC	CASSLLSGYEQYF